Included here is one TCR beta chain sequence, with context. V was cut by 1 base and J by 3 bases, with 10 bases left in between. This CDR3 spans 15 amino acids. Germline V CDR1 and CDR2: SGHVS, FNYEAQ. The data belong to a study of regulatory T cells in long-lasting Graves disease. To make TCR beta libraries, researchers used iRepertoire HTBI primers and Arm-PCR of CDR3 regions. Using its own MiXCR run on the multiplex PCR reads, TCRdb lists one record per CDR3 protein. This sample yields under 700,000 distinct CDR3 sequences, of which 15% to 20% are seen a single time; 20% to 25% belongs to the top ten. Time point denoted: newly diagnosed GD, antithyroid drugs for less than 3 months. There was RNA extracted from PBMCs, and the TCR library was made from it. A further study also used this sample, focusing on T cells in Graves' hyperthyroidism and ophthalmopathy.

The receptor was derived from a woman aged 40-65 years with Graves disease. This material consisted of peripheral blood mononuclear cells (PBMCs), taken at new diagnosis, from a patient treated with antithyroid drugs. This chain connects TRBV7-6 to TRBJ1-5, with D uncertain. This CDR3 reads CASSLEARANQPQHF. The CDR3 region has the DNA TGTGCCAGCAGCTTAGAGGCCCGCGCCAATCAGCCCCAGCATTTT.